These T cell receptor beta chains were read from a single sample in a study of T cell responses to AZD1222 COVID-19 vaccine. Produced via immunoSEQ multiplex PCR; TCRdb's table is partial and in-frame only. The sample lists 120,000 to 150,000 clones, about 92% occurring once. The material was peripheral blood, obtained on day 0 of AZD1222 vaccination. The source is an adult in good health. Each CDR3 is given with its conserved first and last residue. D genes are given only for firm matches. Clone size is not always given. Where it is, it says once, few, many or a class for expanded clones.

abundance | j_gene | v_gene | d_gene | CDR3nt | CDR3aa
. | TRBJ1-1 | TRBV6-5 | . | TGTGCCAGCACGTGGAGCATGAACACTGAAGCTTTCTTT | CASTWSMNTEAFF
. | TRBJ1-5 | TRBV18 | . | TGTGCCAGCTCACGGGAGGGGGGTCAGCCCCAGCATTTT | CASSREGGQPQHF
. | TRBJ2-7 | TRBV29-1 | . | TGCAGCGCTCGGGACGGCTACGAGCAGTACTTC | CSARDGYEQYF
. | TRBJ2-3 | TRBV5-1 | TRBD1 | TGCGCCAGCAGCACGCCGACAGGGCCCGATACGCAGTATTTT | CASSTPTGPDTQYF
. | TRBJ1-1 | TRBV19 | . | TGTGCCAGTAGCAGGAGGTCGATGAACACTGAAGCTTTCTTT | CASSRRSMNTEAFF
. | TRBJ2-1 | TRBV9 | . | TGTGCCAGCAGCGCTCAAACTAGAGGAGCCTACAATGAGCAGTTCTTC | CASSAQTRGAYNEQFF
. | TRBJ1-2 | TRBV18 | . | TGTGCCAGCTCACCACCGGAGACGTTGACCTATGGCTACACCTTC | CASSPPETLTYGYTF
. | TRBJ1-3 | TRBV27 | . | TGTGCCAGCAGTCCTTTCGGCGGGGCTACCGGAAACACCATATATTTT | CASSPFGGATGNTIYF
. | TRBJ1-1 | TRBV10-1 | . | TGCGCCAGCAGTCCCGGGAACACTGAAGCTTTCTTT | CASSPGNTEAFF
. | TRBJ2-5 | TRBV5-6 | TRBD1 | TGTGCCAGCAGCGGGATAGACAGGGGGCAAGAGACCCAGTACTTC | CASSGIDRGQETQYF
. | TRBJ1-3 | TRBV12-3/TRBV12-4 | TRBD1 | TGTGCCAGCAGACAGGGGAACACCATATATTTT | CASRQGNTIYF
. | TRBJ2-1 | TRBV7-9 | TRBD1 | TGTGCCAGCAGCGCGGGACAGGGGTTCTACAATGAGCAGTTCTTC | CASSAGQGFYNEQFF
. | TRBJ2-2 | TRBV27 | TRBD2 | TGTGCCAGCAGTTTAGTAGCGGGAGGGCCCGGGGAGCTGTTTTTT | CASSLVAGGPGELFF
. | TRBJ2-4 | TRBV19 | . | TGTGCCAGTAGTATAGTCCGGGAAGGGGTTGACATTCAGTACTTC | CASSIVREGVDIQYF
. | TRBJ2-7 | TRBV30 | TRBD2 | TGTGCCTGGAGCGGGGGGTACGAGCAGTACTTC | CAWSGGYEQYF
. | TRBJ2-5 | TRBV5-4 | . | TGTGCCAGCAGCTTGGATCAAAACCAAGAGACCCAGTACTTC | CASSLDQNQETQYF
. | TRBJ1-2 | TRBV7-8 | TRBD1 | TGTGCCAGCAGCCGGAAGACAGGGGGGAATGGCTACACCTTC | CASSRKTGGNGYTF
. | TRBJ1-1 | TRBV5-1 | TRBD1 | TGCGCCAGCAGCCGGGGACAGGGGAAGGGGAACACTGAAGCTTTCTTT | CASSRGQGKGNTEAFF
. | TRBJ1-2 | TRBV5-3 | . | TGTGCCAGAAGCTCCACCTCGAGAGGCTACACCTTC | CARSSTSRGYTF
. | TRBJ2-1 | TRBV6-5 | . | TGTGCCAGCAGTTCTCGACAGAATGAGCAGTTCTTC | CASSSRQNEQFF
. | TRBJ1-6 | TRBV7-8 | . | TGTGCCAGCAGCTTAGAACCTAACCTGGGCCCCCTCCACTTT | CASSLEPNLGPLHF
. | TRBJ1-6 | TRBV9 | TRBD1 | TGTGCCAGCAGCGGGGACAGTCCCAATTCACCCCTCCACTTT | CASSGDSPNSPLHF
once | TRBJ1-4 | TRBV18 | . | TGTGCCAGCTCACCAAGGACGGGTCCGAATGAAAAACTGTTTTTT | CASSPRTGPNEKLFF
. | TRBJ2-1 | TRBV2 | . | TGTGCCAGTGGGACGCTCGCCTACAATGAGCAGTTCTTC | CASGTLAYNEQFF
. | TRBJ2-3 | TRBV15 | TRBD1 | TGTGCCACCGAAGCAGACAGGGGGTTTGGAGATGCGCAGTATTTT | CATEADRGFGDAQYF
. | TRBJ1-1 | TRBV11-2 | . | TGTGCCAGCAGCTTAGAACCCCGAACGGCTGAAGCTTTCTTT | CASSLEPRTAEAFF
. | TRBJ2-2 | TRBV19 | . | TGTGCCAGTAGGGCAGGACAGACGAACACCGGGGAGCTGTTTTTT | CASRAGQTNTGELFF
once | TRBJ1-1 | TRBV7-3 | . | TGTGCCAGCAGCCCACAGGCGAACACTGAAGCTTTCTTT | CASSPQANTEAFF
. | TRBJ1-2 | TRBV6-6 | TRBD1 | TGTGCCAGCAGGTCCCCGGGACAGGCTACTAGCTACACCTTC | CASRSPGQATSYTF
. | TRBJ2-3 | TRBV18 | . | TGTGCCAGCTCACCCAACACAGATACGCAGTATTTT | CASSPNTDTQYF
. | TRBJ1-1 | TRBV11-2 | . | TGTGCCAGCAGCTTAGAACCGGGACCAAACACTGAAGCTTTCTTT | CASSLEPGPNTEAFF
. | TRBJ2-1 | TRBV6-5 | . | TGTGCCAGCAGACGGGACACCTCCTACAATGAGCAGTTCTTC | CASRRDTSYNEQFF
. | TRBJ1-2 | TRBV27 | . | TGTGCCAGCAGTCTTTATCAGGGGCTCGGCTACACCTTC | CASSLYQGLGYTF
. | TRBJ2-7 | TRBV3-1/TRBV3-2 | TRBD2 | TGTGCCAGCAGCCTCACTAGCGTCATATACGAGCAGTACTTC | CASSLTSVIYEQYF
. | TRBJ2-1 | TRBV7-9 | . | TGTGCCAGCAGCTCCATGGCAGGCGGACCTTACAATGAGCAGTTCTTC | CASSSMAGGPYNEQFF
once | TRBJ2-2 | TRBV6-6 | . | TGTGCCAGCGCGAACACCGGGGAGCTGTTTTTT | CASANTGELFF
. | TRBJ2-3 | TRBV7-9 | . | TGTGCCAGCAGCCAATGGGATACGCAGTATTTT | CASSQWDTQYF